The 10 T cell receptor beta chains below come from one sample, sequenced in a study of CD8 T cells in Susac syndrome. The authors reverse transcribed roughly 0.5 to 1 ug RNA with random hexamers. TCRdb reprocessed the immunoSEQ multiplex PCR reads via MiXCR and lists one record per CDR3 protein. The repertoire has about 140,000 distinct CDR3 sequences, 85% to 95% of them found once; the top ten carry roughly 0.14%. Sample: CD4+ T cells from PBMCs. These receptors were taken from a human donor with Susac syndrome.

The rearrangement links TRBV12-3 or TRBV12-4 to TRBJ2-5; TRBD1 agrees at 11 bases. This CDR3 region has 14 residues. V lost 7 bases, J lost 4 bases, and 5 bases stayed unmatched. CDR3 amino acids: CASMDRGLGETQYF. The CDR3 nucleotides read TGTGCCAGCATGGACAGGGGGCTGGGAGAGACCCAGTACTTC.

The gene calls are TRBV3-1 and TRBJ1-6; no firm D call. Germline V gives CDR1 LGHDT, CDR2 YNNKEL (reference sequence). V lost 1 base to trimming and J lost 9 bases, with 10 bases between them. There are 14 residues in the CDR3. The CDR3 nucleotides are TGTGCCAGCAGCCAAGTAGGGAGGACTTCACCCCTCCACTTT. Amino acids: CASSQVGRTSPLHF.

The rearrangement links TRBV2 to TRBJ2-1, with a weak D call TRBD1 (6 bases). Trimming took off 5 bases at V and 8 bases at J, with 13 bases between the two ends. The CDR3 is made up of 13 amino acids. Germline CDR1 and CDR2: SNHLY and FYNNEI. The CDR3 sequence is CASSRGGVDEQFF. The CDR3 nucleotides read TGTGCCAGCAGTAGAGGGGGAGTCGATGAGCAGTTCTTC.

The chain combines TRBV30 with TRBJ2-6; maybe TRBD2 (5 bases). CDR3 size: 15 residues. The V end lost 3 bases, the J end lost 4 bases, and 13 bases lay between the germline ends. Germline lookup yields CDR1 GTSNPN and CDR2 SVGIG (reference sequence). CDR3 sequence: CAWSKDAGGANVLTF. CDR3 DNA sequence: TGTGCCTGGAGCAAGGACGCGGGCGGGGCCAACGTCCTGACTTTC.

The chain carries TRBV3-1 and TRBJ1-1, with a weak D call TRBD1 (6 bases). Deletions cut 1 base from V and 10 bases from J, with 13 bases between. CDR1 LGHDT and CDR2 YNNKEL come from the germline V gene (reference sequence). This CDR3 comprises 13 residues. This CDR3 is CASSQVPLGGAFF. The CDR3 region has the DNA TGTGCCAGCAGCCAAGTCCCTCTAGGGGGAGCTTTCTTT. The variable domain in full, completed from reference TRBV3-1 and TRBJ1-1, reads DTAVSQTPKYLVTQMGNDKSIKCEQNLGHDTMYWYKQDSKKFLKIMFSYNNKELIINETVPNRFSPKSPDKAHLNLHINSLELGDSAVYFCASSQVPLGGAFFGQGTRLTVV.

The chain has TRBV29-1 and TRBJ2-1; unclear D gene. Looked up from germline, CDR1 is SQVTM and CDR2 is ANQGSEA. The V and J ends lost 4 bases and 1 base respectively, with 14 bases between them. CDR3 length: 15 residues. The CDR3 region has the DNA TGCAGCGTTGCCATGGCCTCCCAATCCTACAATGAGCAGTTCTTC. It yields the protein CSVAMASQSYNEQFF.

This chain uses TRBV28 with TRBJ1-5; 12 bases agree with TRBD1. The CDR3 totals 18 residues. The V gene's germline CDR1 is MDHEN and CDR2 SYDVKM. With 5 bases clipped from V and 5 bases from J, the junction kept 13 bases outside the gene matches. The CDR3 is CASSPGTGGLEADQPQHF. Written as DNA, the CDR3 is TGTGCCAGCAGTCCCGGGACAGGGGGCCTTGAGGCGGATCAGCCCCAGCATTTT.

The rearrangement links TRBV9 to TRBJ2-1; 7 bases match TRBD2. Germline-derived CDR1 and CDR2 are SGDLS and YYNGEE. The CDR3 contains 14 residues. Trimming removed 2 bases from V and 6 bases from J; junction bases left unmatched: 5. CDR3: CASSVTGRGNEQFF. The CDR3 bases are TGTGCCAGCAGCGTCACGGGGAGGGGCAATGAGCAGTTCTTC.

The rearrangement uses TRBV6-1 and TRBJ1-1, with a possible D match to TRBD1 (5 bases). This CDR3 region has 12 residues. V was cut by 2 bases and J by 7 bases, with 8 bases left in between. Per germline, CDR1 MNHNS and CDR2 SASEGT. The CDR3 DNA reads as TGTGCCAGCAGTGAAACGGGGGGTGAAGCTTTCTTT. Translated, it gives CASSETGGEAFF.

The chain is built from TRBV21-1 and TRBJ1-2. TRBV21-1 constitutes a pseudogene. The CDR3 is 12 amino acids. CDR3 in amino acids: CASYGDEYGYTF. For the CDR3, the DNA is TGTGCCAGTTACGGAGATGAATATGGCTACACCTTC.